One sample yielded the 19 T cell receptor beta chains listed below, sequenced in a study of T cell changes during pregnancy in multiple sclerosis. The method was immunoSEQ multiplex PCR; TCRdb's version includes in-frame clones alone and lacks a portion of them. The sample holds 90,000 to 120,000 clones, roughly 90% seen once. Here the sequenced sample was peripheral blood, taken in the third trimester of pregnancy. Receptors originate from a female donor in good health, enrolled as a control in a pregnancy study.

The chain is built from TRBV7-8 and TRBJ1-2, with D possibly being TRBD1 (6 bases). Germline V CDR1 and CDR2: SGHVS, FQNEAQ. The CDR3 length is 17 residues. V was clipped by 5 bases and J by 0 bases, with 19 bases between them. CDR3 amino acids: CASSGTGTHTPNYGYTF. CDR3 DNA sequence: TGTGCCAGCAGCGGAACCGGGACACATACTCCTAACTATGGCTACACCTTC. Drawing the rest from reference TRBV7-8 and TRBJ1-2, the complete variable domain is GAGVSQSPRYKVAKRGQDVALRCDPISGHVSLFWYQQALGQGPEFLTYFQNEAQLDKSGLPSDRFFAERPEGSVSTLKIQRTQQEDSAVYLCASSGTGTHTPNYGYTFGSGTRLTVV.

CDR3 loop: CASSSRGGYQETQYF. The CDR3 coding sequence is TGTGCCAGCAGCTCCCGGGGGGGATACCAAGAGACCCAGTACTTC. The genes are TRBV9 and TRBJ2-5; 8 bases fit TRBD2. Trimming cost V 4 bases and J 0 bases; bases outside gene matches: 5. The CDR3 contains 15 residues. The germline V gene encodes CDR1 SGDLS and CDR2 YYNGEE.

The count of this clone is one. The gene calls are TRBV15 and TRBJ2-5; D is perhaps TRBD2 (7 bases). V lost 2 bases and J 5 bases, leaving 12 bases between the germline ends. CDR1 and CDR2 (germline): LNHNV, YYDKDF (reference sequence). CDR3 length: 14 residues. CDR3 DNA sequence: TGTGCCACCAGCAGAATACAGGGAGGGGAGACCCAGTACTTC. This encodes CATSRIQGGETQYF.

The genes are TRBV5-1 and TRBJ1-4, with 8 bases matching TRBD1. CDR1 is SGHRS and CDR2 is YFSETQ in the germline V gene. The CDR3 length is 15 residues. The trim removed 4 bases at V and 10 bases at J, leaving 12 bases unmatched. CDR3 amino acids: CASSREGQGYGKLFF. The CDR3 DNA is TGCGCCAGCAGCCGAGAAGGACAGGGATACGGAAAACTGTTTTTT.

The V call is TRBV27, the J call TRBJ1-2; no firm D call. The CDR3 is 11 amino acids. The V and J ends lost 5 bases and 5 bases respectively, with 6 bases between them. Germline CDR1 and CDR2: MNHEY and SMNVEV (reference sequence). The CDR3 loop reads CASSDGYGYTF. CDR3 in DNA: TGTGCCAGCAGTGACGGGTATGGCTACACCTTC.

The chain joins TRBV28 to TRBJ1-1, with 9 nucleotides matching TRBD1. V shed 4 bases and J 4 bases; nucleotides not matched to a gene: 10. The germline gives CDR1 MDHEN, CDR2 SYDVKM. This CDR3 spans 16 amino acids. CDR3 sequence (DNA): TGTGCCAGCAGTTCAATAGGACAGGGGTTAATCACTGAAGCTTTCTTT. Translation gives CASSSIGQGLITEAFF. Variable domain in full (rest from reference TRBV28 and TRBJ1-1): DVKVTQSSRYLVKRTGEKVFLECVQDMDHENMFWYRQDPGLGLRLIYFSYDVKMKEKGDIPEGYSVSREKKERFSLILESASTNQTSMYLCASSSIGQGLITEAFFGQGTRLTVV.

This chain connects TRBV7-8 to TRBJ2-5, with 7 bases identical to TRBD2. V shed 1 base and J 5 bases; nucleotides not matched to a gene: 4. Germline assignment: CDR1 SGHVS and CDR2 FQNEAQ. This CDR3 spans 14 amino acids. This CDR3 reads CASSLGISGETQYF. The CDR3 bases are TGTGCCAGCAGCTTAGGAATTAGCGGGGAGACCCAGTACTTC.

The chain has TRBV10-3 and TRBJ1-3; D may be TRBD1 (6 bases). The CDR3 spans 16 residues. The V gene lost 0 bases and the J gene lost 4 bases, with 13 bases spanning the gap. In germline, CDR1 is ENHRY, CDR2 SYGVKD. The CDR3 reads CAISESIQGTGNTIYF. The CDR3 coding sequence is TGTGCCATCAGTGAGTCGATACAGGGTACGGGAAACACCATATATTTT.

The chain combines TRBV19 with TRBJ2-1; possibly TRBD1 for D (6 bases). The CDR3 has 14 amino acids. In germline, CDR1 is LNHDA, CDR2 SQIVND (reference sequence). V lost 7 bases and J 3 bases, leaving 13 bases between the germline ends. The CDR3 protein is CASMDGGGYNEQFF. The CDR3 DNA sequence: TGTGCCAGTATGGATGGGGGCGGCTACAATGAGCAGTTCTTC.

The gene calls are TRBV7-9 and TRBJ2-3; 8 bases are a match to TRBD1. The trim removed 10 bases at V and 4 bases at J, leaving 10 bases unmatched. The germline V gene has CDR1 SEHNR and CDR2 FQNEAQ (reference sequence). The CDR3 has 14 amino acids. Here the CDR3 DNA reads TGTGCCACCGGAGGCAGGGGGCTGGCAGATACGCAGTATTTT. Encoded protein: CATGGRGLADTQYF.

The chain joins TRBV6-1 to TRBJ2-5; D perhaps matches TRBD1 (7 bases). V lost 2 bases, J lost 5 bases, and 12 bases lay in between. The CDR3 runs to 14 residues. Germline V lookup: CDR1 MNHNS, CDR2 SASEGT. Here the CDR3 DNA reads TGTGCCAGCAGTGAACGCGCAGGGGGGGAGACCCAGTACTTC. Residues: CASSERAGGETQYF.

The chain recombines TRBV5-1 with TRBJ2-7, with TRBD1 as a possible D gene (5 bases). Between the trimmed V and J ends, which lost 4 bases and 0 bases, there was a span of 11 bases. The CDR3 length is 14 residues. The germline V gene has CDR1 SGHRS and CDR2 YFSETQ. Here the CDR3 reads CASSPRQISYEQYF. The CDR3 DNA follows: TGCGCCAGCAGCCCGAGACAGATCTCCTACGAGCAGTACTTC.

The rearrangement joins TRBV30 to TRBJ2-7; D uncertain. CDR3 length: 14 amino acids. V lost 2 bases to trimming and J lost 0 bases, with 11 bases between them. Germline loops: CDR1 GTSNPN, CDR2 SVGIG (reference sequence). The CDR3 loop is CAWSPSYSSYEQYF. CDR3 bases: TGTGCCTGGAGTCCTTCGTATAGCTCCTACGAGCAGTACTTC. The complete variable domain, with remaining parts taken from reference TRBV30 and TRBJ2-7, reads SQTIHQWPATLVQPVGSPLSLECTVEGTSNPNLYWYRQAAGRGLQLLFYSVGIGQISSEVPQNLSASRPQDRQFILSSKKLLLSDSGFYLCAWSPSYSSYEQYFGPGTRLTVT.

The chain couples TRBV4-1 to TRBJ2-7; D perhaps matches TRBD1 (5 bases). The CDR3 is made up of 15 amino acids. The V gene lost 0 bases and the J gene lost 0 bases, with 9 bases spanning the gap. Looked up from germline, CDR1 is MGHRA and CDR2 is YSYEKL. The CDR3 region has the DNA TGCGCCAGCAGCCAAGATTTGGGGCTCTCCTACGAGCAGTACTTC. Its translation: CASSQDLGLSYEQYF.

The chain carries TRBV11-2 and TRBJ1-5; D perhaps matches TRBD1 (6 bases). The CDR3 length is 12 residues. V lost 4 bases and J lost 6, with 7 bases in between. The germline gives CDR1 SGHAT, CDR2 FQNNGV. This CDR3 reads CASSSQGQPQHF. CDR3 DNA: TGTGCCAGCAGCTCACAGGGTCAGCCCCAGCATTTT.

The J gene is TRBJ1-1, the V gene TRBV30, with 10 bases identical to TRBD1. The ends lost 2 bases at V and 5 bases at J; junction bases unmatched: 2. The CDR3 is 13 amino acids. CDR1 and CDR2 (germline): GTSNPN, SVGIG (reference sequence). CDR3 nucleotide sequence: TGTGCCTGGAGTACGGACAGGGGGACTGAAGCTTTCTTT. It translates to CAWSTDRGTEAFF.

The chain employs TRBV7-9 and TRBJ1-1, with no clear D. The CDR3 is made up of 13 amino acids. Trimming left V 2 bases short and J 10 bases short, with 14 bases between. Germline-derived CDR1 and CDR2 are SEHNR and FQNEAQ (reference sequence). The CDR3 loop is CASSLSSSVGAFF. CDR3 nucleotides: TGTGCCAGCAGCTTATCCTCGTCAGTTGGAGCTTTCTTT. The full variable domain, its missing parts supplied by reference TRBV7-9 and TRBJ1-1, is DTGVSQNPRHKITKRGQNVTFRCDPISEHNRLYWYRQTLGQGPEFLTYFQNEAQLEKSRLLSDRFSAERPKGSFSTLEIQRTEQGDSAMYLCASSLSSSVGAFFGQGTRLTVV.

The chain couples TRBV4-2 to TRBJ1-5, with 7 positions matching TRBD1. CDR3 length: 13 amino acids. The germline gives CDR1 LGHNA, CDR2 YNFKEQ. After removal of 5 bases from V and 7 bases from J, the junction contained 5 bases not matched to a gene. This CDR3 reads CASSTDREQPQHF. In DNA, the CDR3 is TGTGCCAGCAGCACAGACAGGGAACAGCCCCAGCATTTT.

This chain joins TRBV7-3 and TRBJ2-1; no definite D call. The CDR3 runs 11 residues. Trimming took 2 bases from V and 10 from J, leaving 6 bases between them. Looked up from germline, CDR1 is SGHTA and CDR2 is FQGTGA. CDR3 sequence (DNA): TGTGCCAGCAGCTTAGGTGAGGAGCAGTTCTTC. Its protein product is CASSLGEEQFF.